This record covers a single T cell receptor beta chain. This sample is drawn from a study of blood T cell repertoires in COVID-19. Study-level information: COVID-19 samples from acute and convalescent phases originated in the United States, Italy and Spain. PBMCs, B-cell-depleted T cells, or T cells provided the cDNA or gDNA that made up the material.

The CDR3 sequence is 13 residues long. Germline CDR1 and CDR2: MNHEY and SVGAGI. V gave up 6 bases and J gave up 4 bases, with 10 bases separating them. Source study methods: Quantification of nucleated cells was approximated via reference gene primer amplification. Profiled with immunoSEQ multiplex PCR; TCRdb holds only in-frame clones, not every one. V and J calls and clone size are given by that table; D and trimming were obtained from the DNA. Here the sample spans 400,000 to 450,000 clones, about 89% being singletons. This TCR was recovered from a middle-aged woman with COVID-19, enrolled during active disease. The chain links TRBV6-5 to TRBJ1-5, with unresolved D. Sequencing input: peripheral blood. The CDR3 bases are TGTGCCAGCAGGGTCCAGGCTAATCAGCCCCAGCATTTT. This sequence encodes CASRVQANQPQHF.